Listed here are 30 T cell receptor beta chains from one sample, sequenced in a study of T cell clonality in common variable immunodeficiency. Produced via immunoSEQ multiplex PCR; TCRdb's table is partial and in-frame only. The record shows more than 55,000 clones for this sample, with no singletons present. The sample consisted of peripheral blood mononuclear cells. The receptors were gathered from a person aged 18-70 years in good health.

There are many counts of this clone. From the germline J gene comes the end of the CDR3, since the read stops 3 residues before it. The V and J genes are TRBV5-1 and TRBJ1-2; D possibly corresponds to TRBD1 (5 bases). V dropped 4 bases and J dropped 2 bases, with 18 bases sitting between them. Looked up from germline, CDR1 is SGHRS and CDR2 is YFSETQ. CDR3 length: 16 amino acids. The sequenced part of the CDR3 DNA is TGCGCCAGCAGCATAGAGGCAGCGGGGGACAACTATGGC. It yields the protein CASSIEAAGDNYG. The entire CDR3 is CASSIEAAGDNYGYTF.

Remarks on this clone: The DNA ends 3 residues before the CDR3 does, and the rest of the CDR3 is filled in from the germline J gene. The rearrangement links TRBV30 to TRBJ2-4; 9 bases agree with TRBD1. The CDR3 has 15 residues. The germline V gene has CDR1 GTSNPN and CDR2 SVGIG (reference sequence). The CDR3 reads CAWSVGGQGSYGQYF. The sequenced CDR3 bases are TGTGCCTGGAGTGTCGGGGGACAGGGTTCATATGGT.

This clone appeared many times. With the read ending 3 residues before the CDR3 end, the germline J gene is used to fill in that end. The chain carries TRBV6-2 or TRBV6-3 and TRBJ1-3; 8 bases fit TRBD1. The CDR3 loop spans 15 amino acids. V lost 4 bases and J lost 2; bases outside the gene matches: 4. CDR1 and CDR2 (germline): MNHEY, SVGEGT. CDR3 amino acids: CASSSDRGPGNTIYF. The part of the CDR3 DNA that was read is TGTGCCAGCAGTTCTGACAGGGGTCCTGGAAACACC.

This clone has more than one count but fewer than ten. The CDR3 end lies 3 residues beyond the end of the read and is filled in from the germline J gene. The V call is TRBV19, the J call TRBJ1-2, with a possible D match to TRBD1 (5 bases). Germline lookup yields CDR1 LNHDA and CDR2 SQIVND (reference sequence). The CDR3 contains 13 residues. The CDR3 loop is CASSSRGRDDYTF. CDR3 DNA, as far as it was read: TGTGCCAGTAGCTCTAGGGGTAGAGATGAC.

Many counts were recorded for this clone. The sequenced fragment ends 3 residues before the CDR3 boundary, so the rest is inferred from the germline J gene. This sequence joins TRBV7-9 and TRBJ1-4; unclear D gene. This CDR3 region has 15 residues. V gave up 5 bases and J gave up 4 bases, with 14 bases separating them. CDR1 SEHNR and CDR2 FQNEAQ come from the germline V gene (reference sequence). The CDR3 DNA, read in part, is TGTGCCAGCAGCCTACGCCGGGGAGTTAATGAAAAA. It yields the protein CASSLRRGVNEK. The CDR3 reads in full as CASSLRRGVNEKLFF.

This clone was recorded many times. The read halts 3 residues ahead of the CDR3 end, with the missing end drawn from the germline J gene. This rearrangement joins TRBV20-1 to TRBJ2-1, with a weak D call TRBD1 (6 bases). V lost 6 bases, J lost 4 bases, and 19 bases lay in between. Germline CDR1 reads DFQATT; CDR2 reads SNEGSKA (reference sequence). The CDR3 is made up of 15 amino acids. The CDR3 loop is CSANPEARGYNEQFF. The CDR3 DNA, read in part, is TGCAGTGCCAACCCAGAGGCCAGGGGTTACAATGAG.

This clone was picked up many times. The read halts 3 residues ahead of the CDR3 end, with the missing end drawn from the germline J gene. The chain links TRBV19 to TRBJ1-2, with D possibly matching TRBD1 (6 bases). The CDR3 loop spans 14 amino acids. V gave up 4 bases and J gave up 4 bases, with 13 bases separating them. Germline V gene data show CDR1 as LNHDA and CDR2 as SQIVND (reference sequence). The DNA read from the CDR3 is TGTGCCAGTAGTACTCGTTTGGACAGCTATGGC. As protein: CASSTRLDSYG. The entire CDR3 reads CASSTRLDSYGYTF. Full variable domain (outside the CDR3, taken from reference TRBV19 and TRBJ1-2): DGGITQSPKYLFRKEGQNVTLSCEQNLNHDAMYWYRQDPGQGLRLIYYSQIVNDFQKGDIAEGYSVSREKKESFPLTVTSAQKNPTAFYLCASSTRLDSYGYTFGSGTRLTVV.

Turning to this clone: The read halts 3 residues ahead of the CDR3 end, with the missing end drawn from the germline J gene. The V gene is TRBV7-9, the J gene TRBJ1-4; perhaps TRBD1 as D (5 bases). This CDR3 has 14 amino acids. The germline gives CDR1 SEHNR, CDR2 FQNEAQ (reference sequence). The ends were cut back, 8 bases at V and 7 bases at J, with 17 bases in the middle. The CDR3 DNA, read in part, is TGTGCCAGCGGGCCGGGGGGGAATATTGAAAAA. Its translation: CASGPGGNIEK. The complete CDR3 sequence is CASGPGGNIEKLFF.

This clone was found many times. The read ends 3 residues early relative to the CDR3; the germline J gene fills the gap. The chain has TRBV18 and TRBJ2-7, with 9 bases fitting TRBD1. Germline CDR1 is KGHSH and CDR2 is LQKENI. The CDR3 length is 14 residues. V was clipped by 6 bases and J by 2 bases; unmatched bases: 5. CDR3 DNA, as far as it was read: TGTGCCAGCTCGCGGGGACAGGGTGCCTACGAG. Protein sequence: CASSRGQGAYE. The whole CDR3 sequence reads CASSRGQGAYEQYF. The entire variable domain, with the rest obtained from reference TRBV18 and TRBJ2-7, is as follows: NAGVMQNPRHLVRRRGQEARLRCSPMKGHSHVYWYRQLPEEGLKFMVYLQKENIIDESGMPKERFSAEFPKEGPSILRIQQVVRGDSAAYFCASSRGQGAYEQYFGPGTRLTVT.

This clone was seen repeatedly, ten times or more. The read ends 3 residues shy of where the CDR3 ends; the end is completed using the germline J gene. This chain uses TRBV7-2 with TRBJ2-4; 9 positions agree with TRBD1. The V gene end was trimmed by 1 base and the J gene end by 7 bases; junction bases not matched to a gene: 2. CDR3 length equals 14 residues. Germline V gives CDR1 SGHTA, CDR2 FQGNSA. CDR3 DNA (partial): TGTGCCAGCAGCTTAGGGGGGACAGGGAACATT. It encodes CASSLGGTGNI. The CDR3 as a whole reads CASSLGGTGNIQYF.

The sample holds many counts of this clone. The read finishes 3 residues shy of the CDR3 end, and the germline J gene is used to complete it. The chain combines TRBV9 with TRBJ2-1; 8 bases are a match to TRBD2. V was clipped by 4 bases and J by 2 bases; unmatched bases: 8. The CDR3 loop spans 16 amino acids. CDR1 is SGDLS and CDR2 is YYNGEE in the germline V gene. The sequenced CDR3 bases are TGTGCCAGCAGCCCGACAGCGGGAGTGGCCTACAATGAG. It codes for CASSPTAGVAYNE. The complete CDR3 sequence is CASSPTAGVAYNEQFF.

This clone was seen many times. Incomplete CDR3 DNA: TGTGCCAGCAGTCTTAGCGGGAGGGGCTCCTACGAG. Translated: CASSLSGRGSYE. Given in full, the CDR3 is CASSLSGRGSYEQYF. The chain links TRBV9 to TRBJ2-7; TRBD2 aligns across 11 bases. The sequenced fragment ends 3 residues before the CDR3 boundary, so the rest is inferred from the germline J gene. The junction had 4 bases not matched to a gene; V was cut back by 5 bases and J by 0 bases. The CDR3 extends over 15 amino acids. The germline gives CDR1 SGDLS, CDR2 YYNGEE.

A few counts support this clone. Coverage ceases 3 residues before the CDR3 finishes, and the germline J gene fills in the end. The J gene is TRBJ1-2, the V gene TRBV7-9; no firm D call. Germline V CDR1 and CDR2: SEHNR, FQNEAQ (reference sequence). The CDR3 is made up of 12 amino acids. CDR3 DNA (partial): TGTGCCAGCACCCTTATCCTAGATACC. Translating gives CASTLILDT. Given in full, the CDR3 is CASTLILDTYTF.

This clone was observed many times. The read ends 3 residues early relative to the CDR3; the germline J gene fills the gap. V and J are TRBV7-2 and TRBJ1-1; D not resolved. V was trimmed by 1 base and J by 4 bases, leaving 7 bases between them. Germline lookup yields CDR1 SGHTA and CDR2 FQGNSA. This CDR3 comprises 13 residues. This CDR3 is CASSLVHSTEAFF. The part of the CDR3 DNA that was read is TGTGCCAGCAGCTTAGTACACAGCACTGAA.

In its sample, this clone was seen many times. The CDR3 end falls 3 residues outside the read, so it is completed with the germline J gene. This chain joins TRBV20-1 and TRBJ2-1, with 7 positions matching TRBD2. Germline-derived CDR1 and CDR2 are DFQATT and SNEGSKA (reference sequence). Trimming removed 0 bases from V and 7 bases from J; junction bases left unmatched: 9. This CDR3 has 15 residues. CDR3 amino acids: CSARDGGRDWNEQFF. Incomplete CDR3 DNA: TGCAGTGCTAGAGATGGGGGGAGGGACTGGAATGAG.

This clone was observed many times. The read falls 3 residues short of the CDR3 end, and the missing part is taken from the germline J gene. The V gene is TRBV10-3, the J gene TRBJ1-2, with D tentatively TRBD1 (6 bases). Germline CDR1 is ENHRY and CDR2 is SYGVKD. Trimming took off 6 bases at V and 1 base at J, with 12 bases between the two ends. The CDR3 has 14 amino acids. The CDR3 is CAIREQGVNYGYTF. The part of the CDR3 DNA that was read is TGTGCCATCAGGGAACAGGGAGTTAACTATGGC.

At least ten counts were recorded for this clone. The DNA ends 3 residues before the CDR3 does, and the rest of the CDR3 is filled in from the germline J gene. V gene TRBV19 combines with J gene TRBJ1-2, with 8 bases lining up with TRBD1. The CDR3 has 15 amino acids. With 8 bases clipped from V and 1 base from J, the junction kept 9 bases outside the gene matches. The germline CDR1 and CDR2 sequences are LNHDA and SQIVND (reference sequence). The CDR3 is CASAKDRVGNYGYTF. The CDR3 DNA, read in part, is TGTGCCAGTGCGAAGGACAGGGTTGGTAACTATGGC.

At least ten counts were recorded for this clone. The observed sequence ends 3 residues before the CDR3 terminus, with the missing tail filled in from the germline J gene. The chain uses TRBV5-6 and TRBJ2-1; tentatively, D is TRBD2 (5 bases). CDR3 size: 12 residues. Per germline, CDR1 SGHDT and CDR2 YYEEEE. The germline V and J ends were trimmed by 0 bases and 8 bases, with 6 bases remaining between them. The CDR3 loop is CASSLGGHEQFF. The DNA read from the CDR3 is TGTGCCAGCAGCTTGGGAGGGCATGAG.

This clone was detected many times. Here the CDR3 reads CAWRLLGGSQETQYF. The CDR3 DNA, read in part, is TGTGCCTGGAGATTATTAGGGGGTAGCCAAGAGACG. This rearrangement joins TRBV30 to TRBJ2-3, with a possible D match to TRBD1 (6 bases). The CDR3 goes on 3 residues after the read ends, and that part is filled in from the germline J gene. The CDR3 is 15 residues long. Germline CDR1 GTSNPN, CDR2 SVGIG (reference sequence).

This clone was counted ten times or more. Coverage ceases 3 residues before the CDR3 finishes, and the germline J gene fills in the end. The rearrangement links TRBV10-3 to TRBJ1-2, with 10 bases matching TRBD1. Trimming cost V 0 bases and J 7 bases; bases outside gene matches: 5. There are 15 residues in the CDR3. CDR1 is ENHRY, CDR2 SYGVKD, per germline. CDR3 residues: CAISESRDRGAGYTF. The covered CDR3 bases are TGTGCCATCAGTGAGTCGAGGGACAGGGGAGCTGGC.

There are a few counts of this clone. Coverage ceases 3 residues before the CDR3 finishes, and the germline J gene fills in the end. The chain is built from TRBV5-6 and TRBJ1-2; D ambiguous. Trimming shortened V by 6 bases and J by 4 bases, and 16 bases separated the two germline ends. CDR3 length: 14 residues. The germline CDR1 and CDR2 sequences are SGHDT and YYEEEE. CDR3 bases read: TGTGCCAGCATCCCGTTCGGCGGAGGCTATGGC. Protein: CASIPFGGGYG. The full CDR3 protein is CASIPFGGGYGYTF.

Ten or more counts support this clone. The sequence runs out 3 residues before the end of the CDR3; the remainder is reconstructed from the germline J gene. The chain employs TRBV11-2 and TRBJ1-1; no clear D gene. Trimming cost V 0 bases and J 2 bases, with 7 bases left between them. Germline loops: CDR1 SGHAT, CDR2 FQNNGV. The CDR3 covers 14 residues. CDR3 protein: CASSLDPGNTEAFF. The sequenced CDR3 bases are TGTGCCAGCAGCTTAGATCCTGGCAACACTGAA.

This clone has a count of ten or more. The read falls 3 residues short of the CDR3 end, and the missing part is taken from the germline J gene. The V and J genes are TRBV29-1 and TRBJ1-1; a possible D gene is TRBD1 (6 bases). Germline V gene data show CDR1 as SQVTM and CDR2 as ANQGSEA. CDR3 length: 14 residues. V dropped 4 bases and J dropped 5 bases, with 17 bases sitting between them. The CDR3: CSVVMGDKRTEAFF. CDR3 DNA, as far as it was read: TGCAGCGTTGTAATGGGGGACAAGCGGACTGAA.

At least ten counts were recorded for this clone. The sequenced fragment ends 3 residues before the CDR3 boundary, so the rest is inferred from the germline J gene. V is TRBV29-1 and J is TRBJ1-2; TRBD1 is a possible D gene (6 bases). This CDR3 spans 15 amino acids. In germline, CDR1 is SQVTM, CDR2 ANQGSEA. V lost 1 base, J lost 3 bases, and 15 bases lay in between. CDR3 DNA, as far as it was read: TGCAGCGTTGAAGGGAGGACAGCCACCGACTATGGC. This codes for CSVEGRTATDYG. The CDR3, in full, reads CSVEGRTATDYGYTF.

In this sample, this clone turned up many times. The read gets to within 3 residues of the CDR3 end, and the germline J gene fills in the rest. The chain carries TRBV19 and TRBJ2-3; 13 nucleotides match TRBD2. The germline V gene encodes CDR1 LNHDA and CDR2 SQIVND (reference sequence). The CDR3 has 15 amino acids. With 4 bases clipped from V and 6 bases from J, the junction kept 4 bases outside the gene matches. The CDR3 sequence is CASSTTSGRADTQYF. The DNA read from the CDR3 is TGTGCCAGTAGTACCACTAGCGGGAGGGCGGATACG.

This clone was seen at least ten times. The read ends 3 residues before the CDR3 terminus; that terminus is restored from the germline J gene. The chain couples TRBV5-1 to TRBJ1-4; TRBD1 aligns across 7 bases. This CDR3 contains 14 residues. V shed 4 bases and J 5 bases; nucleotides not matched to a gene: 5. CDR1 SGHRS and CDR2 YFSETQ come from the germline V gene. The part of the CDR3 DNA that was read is TGCGCCAGCAGCCCGGGACAGTACAATGAAAAA. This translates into CASSPGQYNEK. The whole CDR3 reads CASSPGQYNEKLFF.

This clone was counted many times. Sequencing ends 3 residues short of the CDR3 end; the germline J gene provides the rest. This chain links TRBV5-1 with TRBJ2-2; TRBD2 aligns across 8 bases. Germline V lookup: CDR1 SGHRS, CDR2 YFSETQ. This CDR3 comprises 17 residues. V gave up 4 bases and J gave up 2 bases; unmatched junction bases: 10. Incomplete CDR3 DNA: TGCGCCAGCAGCCCACCCCAGAGCGGGAGCAACACCGGGGAG. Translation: CASSPPQSGSNTGE. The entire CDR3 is CASSPPQSGSNTGELFF. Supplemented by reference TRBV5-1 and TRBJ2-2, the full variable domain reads KAGVTQTPRYLIKTRGQQVTLSCSPISGHRSVSWYQQTPGQGLQFLFEYFSETQRNKGNFPGRFSGRQFSNSRSEMNVSTLELGDSALYLCASSPPQSGSNTGELFFGEGSRLTVL.

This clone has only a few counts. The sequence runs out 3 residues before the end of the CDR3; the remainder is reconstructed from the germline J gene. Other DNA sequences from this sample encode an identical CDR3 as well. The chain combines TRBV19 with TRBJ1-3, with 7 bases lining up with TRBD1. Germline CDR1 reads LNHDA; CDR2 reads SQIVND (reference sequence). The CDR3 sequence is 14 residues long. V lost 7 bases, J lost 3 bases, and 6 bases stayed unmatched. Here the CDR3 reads CASIKGARGNTIYF. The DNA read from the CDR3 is TGTGCCAGTATTAAGGGGGCGCGTGGAAACACC. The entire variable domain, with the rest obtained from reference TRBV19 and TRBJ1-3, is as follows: DGGITQSPKYLFRKEGQNVTLSCEQNLNHDAMYWYRQDPGQGLRLIYYSQIVNDFQKGDIAEGYSVSREKKESFPLTVTSAQKNPTAFYLCASIKGARGNTIYFGEGSWLTVV.

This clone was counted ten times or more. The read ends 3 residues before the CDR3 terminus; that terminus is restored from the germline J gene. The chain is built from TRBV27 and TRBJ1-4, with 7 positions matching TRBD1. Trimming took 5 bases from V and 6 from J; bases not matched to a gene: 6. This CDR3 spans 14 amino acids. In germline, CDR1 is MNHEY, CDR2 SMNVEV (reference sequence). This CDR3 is CASSTTGDDEKLFF. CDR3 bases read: TGTGCCAGCAGTACAACAGGGGACGATGAAAAA.

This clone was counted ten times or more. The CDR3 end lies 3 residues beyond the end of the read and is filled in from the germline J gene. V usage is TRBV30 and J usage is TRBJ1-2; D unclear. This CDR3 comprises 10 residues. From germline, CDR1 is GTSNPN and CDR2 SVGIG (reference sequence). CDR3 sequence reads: CAWLNQGYTF. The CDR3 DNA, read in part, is TGTGCCTGGCTTAATCAGGGC.